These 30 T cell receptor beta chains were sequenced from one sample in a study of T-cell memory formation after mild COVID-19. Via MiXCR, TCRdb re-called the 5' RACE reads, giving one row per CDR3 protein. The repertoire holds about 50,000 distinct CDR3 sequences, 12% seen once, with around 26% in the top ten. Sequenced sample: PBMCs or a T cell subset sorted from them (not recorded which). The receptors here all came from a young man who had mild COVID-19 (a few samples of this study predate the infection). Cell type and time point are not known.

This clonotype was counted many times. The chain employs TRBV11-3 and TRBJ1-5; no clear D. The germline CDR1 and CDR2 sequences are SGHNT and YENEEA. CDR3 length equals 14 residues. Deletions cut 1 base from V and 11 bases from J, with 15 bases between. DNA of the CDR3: TGTGCCAGCAGCTTAGGTTTCCAGCCCGCAGCCCAGCATTTT. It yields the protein CASSLGFQPAAQHF.

The CDR3 nucleotides are TGTGCCTGGATGGGTGGACGCAGCTCCTACAATGAGCAGTTCTTC. Amino acid sequence: CAWMGGRSSYNEQFF. This sequence joins TRBV30 and TRBJ2-1; D is ambiguous. V lost 4 bases, J lost 0 bases, and 13 bases lay in between. Germline CDR1 is GTSNPN and CDR2 is SVGIG (reference sequence). This CDR3 spans 15 amino acids.

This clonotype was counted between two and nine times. The CDR3 spells CASSLFGGGAPDTQYF. Written as DNA, the CDR3 is TGTGCCAGCAGTTTATTTGGCGGGGGGGCCCCAGATACGCAGTATTTT. V and J are TRBV28 and TRBJ2-3, with 9 bases matching TRBD2. CDR1 is MDHEN and CDR2 is SYDVKM in the germline V gene. CDR3 length: 16 residues. V shed 1 base and J 4 bases; nucleotides not matched to a gene: 6.

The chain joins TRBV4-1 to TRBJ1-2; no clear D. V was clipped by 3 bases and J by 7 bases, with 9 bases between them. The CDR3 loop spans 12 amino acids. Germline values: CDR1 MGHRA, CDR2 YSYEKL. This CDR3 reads CASSQIGFGYTF. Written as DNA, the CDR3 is TGCGCCAGCAGCCAGATTGGTTTTGGCTACACCTTC.

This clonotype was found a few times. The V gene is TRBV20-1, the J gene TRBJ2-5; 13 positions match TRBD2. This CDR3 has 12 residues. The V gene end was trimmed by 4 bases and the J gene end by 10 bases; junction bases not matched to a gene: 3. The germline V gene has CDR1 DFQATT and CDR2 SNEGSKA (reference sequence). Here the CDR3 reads CSAILAGGNQYF. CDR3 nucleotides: TGCAGTGCTATACTAGCGGGAGGGAACCAGTACTTC.

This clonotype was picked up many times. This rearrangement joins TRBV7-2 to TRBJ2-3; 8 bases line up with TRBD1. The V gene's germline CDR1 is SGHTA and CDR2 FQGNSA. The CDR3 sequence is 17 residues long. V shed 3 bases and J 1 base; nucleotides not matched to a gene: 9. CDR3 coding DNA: TGTGCCAGCAGCTTCCCCCTCAGGGGGCGCGGCACAGATACGCAGTATTTT. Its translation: CASSFPLRGRGTDTQYF.

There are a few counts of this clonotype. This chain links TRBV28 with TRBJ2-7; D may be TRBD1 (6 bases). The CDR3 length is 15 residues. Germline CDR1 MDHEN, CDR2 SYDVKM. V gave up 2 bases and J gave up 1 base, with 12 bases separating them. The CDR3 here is CASSLGQSESYEQYV. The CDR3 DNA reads TGTGCCAGCAGTTTAGGACAGTCAGAATCCTACGAGCAGTACGTC.

CDR3 in DNA: TGCGCCAGCAGCCCCACCCGACCCTGGGTCGCAGATACGCAGTATTTT. It specifies CASSPTRPWVADTQYF. This chain connects TRBV23-1 to TRBJ2-3; D uncertain. TRBV23-1 is known as an ORF, though its function is uncertain. Trimming removed 6 bases from V and 4 bases from J, with 20 bases in between. This CDR3 is 16 amino acids long.

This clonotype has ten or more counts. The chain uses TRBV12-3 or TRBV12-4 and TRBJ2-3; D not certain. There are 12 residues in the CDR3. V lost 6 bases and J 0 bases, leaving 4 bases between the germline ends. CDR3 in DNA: TGTGCCAGCAGGCCAAGCACAGATACGCAGTATTTT. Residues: CASRPSTDTQYF.

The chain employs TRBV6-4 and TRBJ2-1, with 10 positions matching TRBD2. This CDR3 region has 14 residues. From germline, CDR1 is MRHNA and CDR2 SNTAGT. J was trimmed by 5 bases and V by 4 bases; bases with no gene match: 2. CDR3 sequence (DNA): TGTGCCAGCAGTGGACTAGCGGGTAACAATGAGCAGTTCTTC. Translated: CASSGLAGNNEQFF.

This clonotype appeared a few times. The CDR3 is CASSLGLAGVETQYF. DNA of the CDR3: TGCGCCAGCAGCTTAGGACTAGCGGGGGTTGAGACCCAGTACTTC. The J gene is TRBJ2-5, the V gene TRBV5-1, with 13 bases fitting TRBD2. CDR3 size: 15 residues. Germline V gene data show CDR1 as SGHRS and CDR2 as YFSETQ. The trim removed 2 bases at V and 5 bases at J, leaving 3 bases unmatched. Full variable domain (outside the CDR3, taken from reference TRBV5-1 and TRBJ2-5): KAGVTQTPRYLIKTRGQQVTLSCSPISGHRSVSWYQQTPGQGLQFLFEYFSETQRNKGNFPGRFSGRQFSNSRSEMNVSTLELGDSALYLCASSLGLAGVETQYFGPGTRLLVL.

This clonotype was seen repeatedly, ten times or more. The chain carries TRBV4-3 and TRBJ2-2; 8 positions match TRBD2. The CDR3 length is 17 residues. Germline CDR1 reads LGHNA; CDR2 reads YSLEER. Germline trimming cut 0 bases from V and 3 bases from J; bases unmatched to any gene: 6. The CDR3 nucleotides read TGCGCCAGCAGCCAAGATCCCGCGGGGGGTGACACCGGGGAGCTGTTTTTT. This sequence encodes CASSQDPAGGDTGELFF.

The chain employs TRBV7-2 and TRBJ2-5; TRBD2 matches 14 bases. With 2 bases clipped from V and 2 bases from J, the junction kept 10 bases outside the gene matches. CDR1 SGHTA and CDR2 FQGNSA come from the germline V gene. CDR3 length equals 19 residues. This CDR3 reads CASSLMPGLAGAGQETQYF. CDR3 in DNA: TGTGCCAGCAGCTTAATGCCGGGACTAGCGGGGGCTGGGCAAGAGACCCAGTACTTC.

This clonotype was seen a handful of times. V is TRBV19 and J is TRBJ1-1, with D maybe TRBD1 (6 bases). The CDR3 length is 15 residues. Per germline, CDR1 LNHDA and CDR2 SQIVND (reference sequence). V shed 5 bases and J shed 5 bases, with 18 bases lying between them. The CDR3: CASSGGDTSWTEAFF. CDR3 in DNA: TGTGCCAGTAGTGGTGGGGACACCTCTTGGACTGAAGCTTTCTTT.

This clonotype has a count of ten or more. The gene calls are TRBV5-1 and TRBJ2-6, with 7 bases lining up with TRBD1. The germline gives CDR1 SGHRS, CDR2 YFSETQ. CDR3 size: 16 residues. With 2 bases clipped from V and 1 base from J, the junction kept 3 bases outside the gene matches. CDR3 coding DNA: TGCGCCAGCAGCTTAGAGGGGGCGTCTGGGGCCAACGTCCTGACTTTC. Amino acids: CASSLEGASGANVLTF.

The CDR3 protein is CASSPGTGGDEQYF. CDR3 nucleotides: TGTGCCAGCTCACCAGGGACAGGGGGCGACGAGCAGTACTTC. The rearrangement joins TRBV18 to TRBJ2-7; 12 bases map to TRBD1. The length of the CDR3 is 14 residues. Losses at the gene ends were 2 bases for V and 5 bases for J; bases not matched to a gene: 1. The germline V gene has CDR1 KGHSH and CDR2 LQKENI.

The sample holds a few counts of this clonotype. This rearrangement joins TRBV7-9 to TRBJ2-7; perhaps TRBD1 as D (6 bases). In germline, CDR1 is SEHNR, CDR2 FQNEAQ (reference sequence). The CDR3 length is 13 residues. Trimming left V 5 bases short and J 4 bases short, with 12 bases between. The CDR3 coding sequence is TGTGCCAGCAGCCTGGACAGCTATTACGAGCAGTACTTC. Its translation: CASSLDSYYEQYF. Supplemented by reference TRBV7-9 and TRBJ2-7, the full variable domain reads DTGVSQNPRHKITKRGQNVTFRCDPISEHNRLYWYRQTLGQGPEFLTYFQNEAQLEKSRLLSDRFSAERPKGSFSTLEIQRTEQGDSAMYLCASSLDSYYEQYFGPGTRLTVT.

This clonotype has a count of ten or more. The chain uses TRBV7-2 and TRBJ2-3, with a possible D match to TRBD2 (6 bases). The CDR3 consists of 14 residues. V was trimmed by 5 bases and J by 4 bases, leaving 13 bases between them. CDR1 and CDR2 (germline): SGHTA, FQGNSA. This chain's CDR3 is CASSPMWGADTQYF. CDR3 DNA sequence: TGTGCCAGCAGCCCTATGTGGGGGGCAGATACGCAGTATTTT. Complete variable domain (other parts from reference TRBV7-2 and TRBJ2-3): GAGVSQSPSNKVTEKGKDVELRCDPISGHTALYWYRQSLGQGLEFLIYFQGNSAPDKSGLPSDRFSAERTGGSVSTLTIQRTQQEDSAVYLCASSPMWGADTQYFGPGTRLTVL.

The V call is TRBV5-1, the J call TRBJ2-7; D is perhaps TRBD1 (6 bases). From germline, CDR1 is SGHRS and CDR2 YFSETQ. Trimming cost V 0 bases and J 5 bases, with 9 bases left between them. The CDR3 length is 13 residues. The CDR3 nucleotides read TGCGCCAGCAGCTTGGTAGGGGACAACGAGCAGTACTTC. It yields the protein CASSLVGDNEQYF.

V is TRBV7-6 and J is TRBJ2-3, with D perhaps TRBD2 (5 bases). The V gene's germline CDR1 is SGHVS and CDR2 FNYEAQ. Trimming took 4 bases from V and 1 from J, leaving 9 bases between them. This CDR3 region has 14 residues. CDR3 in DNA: TGTGCCAGCAGCTCACTAGAGCGCACAGATACGCAGTATTTT. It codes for CASSSLERTDTQYF.

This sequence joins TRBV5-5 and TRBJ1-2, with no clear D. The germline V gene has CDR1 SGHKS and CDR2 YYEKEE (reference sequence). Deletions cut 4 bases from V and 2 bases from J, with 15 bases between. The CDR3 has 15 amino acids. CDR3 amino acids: CASSQNAEVNYGYTF. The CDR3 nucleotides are TGTGCCAGCAGCCAAAATGCGGAAGTAAACTATGGCTACACCTTC.

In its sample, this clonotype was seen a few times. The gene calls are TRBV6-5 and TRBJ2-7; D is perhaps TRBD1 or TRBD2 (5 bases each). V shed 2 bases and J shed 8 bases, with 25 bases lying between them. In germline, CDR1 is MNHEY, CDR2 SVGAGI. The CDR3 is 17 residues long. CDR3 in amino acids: CASSYGVAGQGFRKQYF. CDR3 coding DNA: TGTGCCAGCAGTTACGGTGTCGCGGGTCAGGGTTTTCGGAAGCAGTACTTC.

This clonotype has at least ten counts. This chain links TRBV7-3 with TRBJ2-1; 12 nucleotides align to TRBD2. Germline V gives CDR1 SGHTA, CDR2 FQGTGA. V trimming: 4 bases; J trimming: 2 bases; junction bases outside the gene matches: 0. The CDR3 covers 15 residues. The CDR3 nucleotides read TGTGCCAGCAGCTCTAGCGGGGGGGCCTACAATGAGCAGTTCTTC. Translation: CASSSSGGAYNEQFF.

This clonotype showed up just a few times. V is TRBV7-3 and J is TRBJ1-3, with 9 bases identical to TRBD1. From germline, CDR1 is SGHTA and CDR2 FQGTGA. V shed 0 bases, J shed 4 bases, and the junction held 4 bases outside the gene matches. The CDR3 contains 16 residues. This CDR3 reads CASSLTGTGTGNTIYF. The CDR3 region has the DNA TGTGCCAGCAGCTTAACCGGGACAGGGACAGGAAACACCATATATTTT.

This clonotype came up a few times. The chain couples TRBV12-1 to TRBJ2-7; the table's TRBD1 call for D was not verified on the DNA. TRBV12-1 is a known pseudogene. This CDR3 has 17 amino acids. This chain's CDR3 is CASSFVMPGTRSYEQYV. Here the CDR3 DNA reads TGTGCCAGCAGCTTTGTTATGCCCGGGACACGGTCCTACGAGCAGTACGTC.

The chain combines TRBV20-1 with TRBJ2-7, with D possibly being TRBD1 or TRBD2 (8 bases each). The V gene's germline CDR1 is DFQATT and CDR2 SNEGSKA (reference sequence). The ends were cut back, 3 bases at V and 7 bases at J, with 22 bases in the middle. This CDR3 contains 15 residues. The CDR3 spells CSASGGGTGVNEQYF. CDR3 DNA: TGCAGTGCTAGCGGCGGGGGGACAGGAGTGAATGAGCAGTACTTC.

CDR3 residues: CAISEGQGENTDTQYF. The CDR3 DNA reads TGTGCCATCAGTGAGGGACAGGGAGAGAACACAGATACGCAGTATTTT. The gene calls are TRBV10-3 and TRBJ2-3, with TRBD1 matching over 8 bases. There are 16 residues in the CDR3. The V gene's germline CDR1 is ENHRY and CDR2 SYGVKD. With V trimmed by 2 bases and J by 2 bases, 6 bases remained unmatched.

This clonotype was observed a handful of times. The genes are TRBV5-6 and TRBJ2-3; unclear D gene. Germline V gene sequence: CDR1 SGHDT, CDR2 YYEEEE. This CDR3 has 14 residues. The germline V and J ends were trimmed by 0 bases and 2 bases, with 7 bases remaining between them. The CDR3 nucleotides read TGTGCCAGCAGCTTGGGGGCCACCACAGATACGCAGTATTTT. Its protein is CASSLGATTDTQYF.

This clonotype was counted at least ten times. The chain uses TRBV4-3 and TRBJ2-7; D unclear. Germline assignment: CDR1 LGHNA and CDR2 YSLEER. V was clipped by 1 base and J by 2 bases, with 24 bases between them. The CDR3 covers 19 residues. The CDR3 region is CASSQVCCGKVDRAYEQYV. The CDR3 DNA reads TGCGCCAGCAGCCAAGTCTGCTGCGGAAAGGTGGACCGTGCCTACGAGCAGTACGTC.

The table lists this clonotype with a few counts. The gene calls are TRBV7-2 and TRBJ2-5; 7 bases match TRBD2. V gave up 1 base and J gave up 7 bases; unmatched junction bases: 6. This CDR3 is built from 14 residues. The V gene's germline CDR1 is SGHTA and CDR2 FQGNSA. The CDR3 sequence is CASSLEPAGVTQYF. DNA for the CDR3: TGTGCCAGCAGCTTAGAGCCCGCGGGAGTGACCCAGTACTTC. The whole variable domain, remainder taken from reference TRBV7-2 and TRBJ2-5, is GAGVSQSPSNKVTEKGKDVELRCDPISGHTALYWYRQSLGQGLEFLIYFQGNSAPDKSGLPSDRFSAERTGGSVSTLTIQRTQQEDSAVYLCASSLEPAGVTQYFGPGTRLLVL.